The next 15 T cell receptor beta chains were all read from a single sample in a study of shared clonotypes between healthy human individuals. Assay: immunoSEQ multiplex PCR; the TCRdb copy retains only in-frame clones and omits some. The repertoire has about 2 million clones, approximately 94% of them found once; the top ten carry about 1.1%. Terminally differentiated effector memory CD45RA+ cells were excluded by CCR7 positive selection of CD45RO-negative cells. Material for sequencing was naive CD8+ T cells sorted from blood. The origin of the receptors is a man between 18 and 35 years old in good health.

The genes are TRBV2 and TRBJ1-5; D not certain. V was cut by 8 bases and J by 2 bases, with 7 bases left in between. The CDR3 has 12 amino acids. Germline V CDR1 and CDR2: SNHLY, FYNNEI. Here the CDR3 reads CASGPGNQPQHF. In nucleotides, the CDR3 is TGTGCCAGCGGGCCGGGCAATCAGCCCCAGCATTTT.

The V gene is TRBV2, the J gene TRBJ1-1; tentative D call: TRBD1 (5 bases). The V gene's germline CDR1 is SNHLY and CDR2 FYNNEI. Trimming pared 2 bases from V and 3 bases from J, leaving 19 bases between. CDR3 length equals 17 residues. The CDR3: CASSEPPGLERYTEAFF. Written as DNA, the CDR3 is TGTGCCAGCAGTGAACCACCGGGACTGGAAAGATACACTGAAGCTTTCTTT. The full variable domain, in which reference TRBV2 and TRBJ1-1 provide the parts outside the CDR3, is EPEVTQTPSHQVTQMGQEVILRCVPISNHLYFYWYRQILGQKVEFLVSFYNNEISEKSEIFDDQFSVERPDGSNFTLKIRSTKLEDSAMYFCASSEPPGLERYTEAFFGQGTRLTVV.

The rearrangement joins TRBV13 to TRBJ1-1; D unresolved. V was trimmed by 5 bases and J by 1 base, leaving 8 bases between them. Germline V lookup: CDR1 PRHDT, CDR2 FYEKMQ (reference sequence). The CDR3 consists of 13 residues. CDR3 amino acids: CASSPNTNTEAFF. CDR3 DNA: TGTGCCAGCAGCCCAAATACGAACACTGAAGCTTTCTTT.

As for this clone: This sample also contains other DNA sequences that code for the same CDR3. V is TRBV9 and J is TRBJ2-5, with a tentative D call TRBD2 (6 bases). Germline-derived CDR1 and CDR2 are SGDLS and YYNGEE. Between the trimmed V and J ends, which lost 4 bases and 5 bases, there was a span of 9 bases. The CDR3 sequence is 12 residues long. CDR3 in amino acids: CASSPGGETQYF. CDR3 in DNA: TGTGCCAGCAGCCCCGGGGGTGAGACCCAGTACTTC.

This chain uses TRBV7-9 with TRBJ2-5, with 13 bases aligning to TRBD2. This CDR3 region has 18 residues. Germline values: CDR1 SEHNR, CDR2 FQNEAQ (reference sequence). V shed 6 bases, J shed 1 base, and the junction held 11 bases outside the gene matches. The CDR3 bases are TGTGCCAGCAGACCCGGACTAGCGGGAGCCTGGCGCCAAGAGACCCAGTACTTC. Amino acids: CASRPGLAGAWRQETQYF. Full variable domain (missing parts from reference TRBV7-9 and TRBJ2-5): DTGVSQNPRHKITKRGQNVTFRCDPISEHNRLYWYRQTLGQGPEFLTYFQNEAQLEKSRLLSDRFSAERPKGSFSTLEIQRTEQGDSAMYLCASRPGLAGAWRQETQYFGPGTRLLVL.

The table lists this clone with a count of one. The CDR3 sequence is CASRSVGQGAGNTEAFF. Written as DNA, the CDR3 is TGTGCCAGCAGGTCTGTTGGACAGGGGGCTGGGAACACTGAAGCTTTCTTT. V usage is TRBV7-9 and J usage is TRBJ1-1, with 11 bases identical to TRBD1. Germline V CDR1 and CDR2: SEHNR, FQNEAQ (reference sequence). The CDR3 consists of 17 residues. V lost 6 bases and J lost 1; bases outside the gene matches: 10.

The V and J genes are TRBV7-9 and TRBJ2-1; D unresolved. The germline V gene encodes CDR1 SEHNR and CDR2 FQNEAQ (reference sequence). The CDR3 has 10 amino acids. The CDR3 sequence is CSSSYNEQFF. CDR3 coding DNA: TGTTCTAGCTCCTACAATGAGCAGTTCTTC.

The V and J genes are TRBV11-3 and TRBJ2-6, with 8 bases lining up with TRBD1. The V and J ends lost 4 bases and 4 bases, in that order; junction bases with no gene match: 6. Germline CDR1 reads SGHNT; CDR2 reads YENEEA. The CDR3 loop spans 16 amino acids. The CDR3 sequence is CASSSRQGTGANVLTF. The CDR3 bases are TGTGCCAGCAGCTCGCGACAGGGGACCGGGGCCAACGTCCTGACTTTC.

To note about this clone: Being one base from a much bigger clone, this may be a read error. Other DNA sequences of this sample code for an identical CDR3. The chain combines TRBV5-8 with TRBJ1-1; TRBD1 might be the D (5 bases). Trimming removed 4 bases at V and 1 base at J, with 8 bases between. Germline CDR1 and CDR2: SGHTS and YDEGEE. The CDR3 consists of 13 residues. The CDR3 sequence is CASSLTANTEAFF. The CDR3 nucleotides read TGTGCCAGCAGCCTGACAGCGAACACTGAAGCTTTCTTT. The full variable domain, completed using reference TRBV5-8 and TRBJ1-1, is EAGVTQSPTHLIKTRGQQATLRCSPISGHTSVYWYQQALGLGLQFLLWYDEGEERNRGNFPPRFSGRQFPNYSSELNVNALELEDSALYLCASSLTANTEAFFGQGTRLTVV.

The chain couples TRBV6-6 to TRBJ2-5; TRBD2 agrees at 9 bases. The V segment lost 5 bases and the J segment 2 bases; nucleotides outside the gene matches: 3. From germline, CDR1 is MNHNY and CDR2 SVGAGI (reference sequence). This CDR3 has 14 residues. The CDR3 DNA is TGTGCCAGCAGTACCCTAGCGGGACAAGAGACCCAGTACTTC. It translates to CASSTLAGQETQYF.

This clone has more than one count but fewer than ten. This CDR3 is also generated by other DNA sequences in the sample. The J gene is TRBJ2-6, the V gene TRBV27; D uncertain. Germline lookup yields CDR1 MNHEY and CDR2 SMNVEV (reference sequence). The CDR3 extends over 13 amino acids. V was pared by 3 bases and J by 4 bases, with 4 bases between. CDR3 sequence (DNA): TGTGCCAGCAGTTTGACCGGGGCCAACGTCCTGACTTTC. It encodes CASSLTGANVLTF.

The count of this clone is one. The rearrangement joins TRBV6-6 to TRBJ1-4; TRBD1 matches at 7 bases. Germline V lookup: CDR1 MNHNY, CDR2 SVGAGI (reference sequence). V shed 2 bases and J 7 bases; nucleotides not matched to a gene: 10. There are 16 residues in the CDR3. This chain's CDR3 is CASSYRPEQGFEKLFF. CDR3 DNA sequence: TGTGCCAGCAGTTACCGCCCGGAACAGGGGTTTGAAAAACTGTTTTTT.

The chain carries TRBV10-3 and TRBJ1-4; no firm D call. Trimming left V 10 bases short and J 2 bases short, with 14 bases between. The CDR3 contains 14 residues. The germline CDR1 and CDR2 sequences are ENHRY and SYGVKD. The CDR3 DNA reads TGTGCCACCGCCCCTCGGGAGACTAATGAAAAACTGTTTTTT. Encoded protein: CATAPRETNEKLFF.

V usage is TRBV21-1 and J usage is TRBJ1-5; the table's D call, TRBD1, has no DNA check behind it. TRBV21-1 is a pseudogene locus. CDR3 length: 18 amino acids. CDR3 coding DNA: TGTGCCAGCAGCAAAGAAGGGACAGGGGGAATGGGCAATCAGCCCCAGCATTTT. Protein product: CASSKEGTGGMGNQPQHF.

The V gene is TRBV20-1, the J gene TRBJ1-5; the D is unclear. Germline V lookup: CDR1 DFQATT, CDR2 SNEGSKA (reference sequence). V lost 6 bases, J lost 3 bases, and 6 bases lay in between. This CDR3 has 11 amino acids. In DNA, the CDR3 is TGCAGTGCCGGACCCAATCAGCCCCAGCATTTT. This codes for CSAGPNQPQHF.